This TCR beta chain is from a study of CD8+ T cells in alopecia areata. Germline-derived CDR1 and CDR2 are SGDLS and YYNGEE. V shed 1 base and J shed 5 bases, with 6 bases lying between them. CDR3 length: 12 amino acids. In each case, RNA was isolated and then reverse transcribed into cDNA as the sequencing template. Assay used: immunoSEQ multiplex PCR; TCRdb lists only in-frame clones, some missing. The table records 150,000 to 200,000 clones, roughly 66% of them present only once. From alopecia areata patients, lesional scalp punch biopsies and peripheral blood were collected. The rearrangement links TRBV9 to TRBJ1-1; D is unresolved. This clonotype originated in a human donor with alopecia areata. The source was CD8+ T cells sorted from blood, collected at week 0. CDR3 in DNA: TGTGCCAGCAGCGTAACGGAGACTGAAGCTTTCTTT. Its translation: CASSVTETEAFF.